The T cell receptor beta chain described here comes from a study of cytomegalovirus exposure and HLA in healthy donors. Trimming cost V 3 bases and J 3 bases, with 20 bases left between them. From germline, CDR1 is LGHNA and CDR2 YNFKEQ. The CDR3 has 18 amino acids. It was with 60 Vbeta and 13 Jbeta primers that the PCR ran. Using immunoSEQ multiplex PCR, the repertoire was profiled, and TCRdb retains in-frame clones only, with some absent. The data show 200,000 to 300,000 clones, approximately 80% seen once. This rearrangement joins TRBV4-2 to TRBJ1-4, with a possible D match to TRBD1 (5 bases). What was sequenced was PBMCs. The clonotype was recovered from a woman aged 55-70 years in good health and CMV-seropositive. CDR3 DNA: TGTGCCAGCAGCCATCCCAGGGAGGATCCAACTGCTAATGAAAAACTGTTTTTT. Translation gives CASSHPREDPTANEKLFF.